This T cell receptor (beta chain) was retrieved from a study of blood T cell repertoires in COVID-19. As for the study in general: The study drew acute and convalescent COVID-19 samples from the United States, Italy and Spain. T cells, B-cell-depleted T cells, or PBMCs supplied cDNA or gDNA.

TCRdb's table, derived via immunoSEQ multiplex PCR, lists solely in-frame clones and lacks some. Among 200,000 to 250,000 clones listed, 80% to 90% were seen once. Trimming took 5 bases from V and 4 from J; bases not matched to a gene: 19. Looked up from germline, CDR1 is MNHEY and CDR2 is SMNVEV (reference sequence). This CDR3 is 18 amino acids long. The receptor comes from a man in his fifties or sixties with acute or convalescent COVID-19. Specimen: peripheral blood. This chain uses TRBV27 with TRBJ1-2; 7 bases fit TRBD1. Written as DNA, the CDR3 is TGTGCCAGCAGTCAATCCCACCCCCCCGGACAGGCGCTCTATGGCTACACCTTC. It codes for CASSQSHPPGQALYGYTF.